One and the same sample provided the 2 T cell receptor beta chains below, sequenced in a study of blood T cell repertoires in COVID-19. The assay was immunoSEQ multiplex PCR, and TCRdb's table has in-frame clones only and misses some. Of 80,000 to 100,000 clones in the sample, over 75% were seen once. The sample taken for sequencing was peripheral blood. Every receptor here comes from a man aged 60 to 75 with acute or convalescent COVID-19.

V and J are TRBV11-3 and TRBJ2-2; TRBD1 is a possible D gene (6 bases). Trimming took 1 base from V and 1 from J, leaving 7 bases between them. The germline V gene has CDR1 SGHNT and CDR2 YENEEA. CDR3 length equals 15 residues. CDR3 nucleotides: TGTGCCAGCAGCTTAGGACAGGAGAACACCGGGGAGCTGTTTTTT. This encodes CASSLGQENTGELFF. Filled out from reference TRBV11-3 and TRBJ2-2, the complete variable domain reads EAGVVQSPRYKIIEKKQPVAFWCNPISGHNTLYWYLQNLGQGPELLIRYENEEAVDDSQLPKDRFSAERLKGVDSTLKIQPAELGDSAVYLCASSLGQENTGELFFGEGSRLTVL.

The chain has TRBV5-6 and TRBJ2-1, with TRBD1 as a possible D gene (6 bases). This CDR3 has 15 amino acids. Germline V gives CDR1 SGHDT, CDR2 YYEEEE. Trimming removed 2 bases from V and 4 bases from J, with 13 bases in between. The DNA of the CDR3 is TGTGCCAGCAGCTTAGACAGGAGTCGGTACAATGAGCAGTTCTTC. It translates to CASSLDRSRYNEQFF.